These 5 T cell receptor beta chains were all obtained from the same sample, sequenced in a study of OX40 agonist ivuxolimab in advanced cancers. The protocol was immunoSEQ multiplex PCR, while the TCRdb copy is restricted to in-frame clones and leaves out a portion. The table includes nearly 80,000 clones, more than 85% detected once. Material: CD4+ or CD8+ T cells sorted from blood, obtained in a trial of the OX40 agonist ivuxolimab. The receptors shown here come from an adult with an advanced solid tumor such as melanoma, head and neck, liver or kidney cancer.

This clone came up once. The genes are TRBV7-8 and TRBJ1-2; no firm D call. This CDR3 has 16 amino acids. V shed 1 base and J shed 4 bases, with 16 bases lying between them. Germline values: CDR1 SGHVS, CDR2 FQNEAQ. The CDR3 reads CASSLDGTAYFYGYTF. As DNA, the CDR3 is TGTGCCAGCAGCTTAGATGGCACAGCCTACTTCTATGGCTACACCTTC.

The V call is TRBV6-6, the J call TRBJ2-1, with TRBD2 matching over 7 bases. Germline values: CDR1 MNHNY, CDR2 SVGAGI (reference sequence). V dropped 5 bases and J dropped 9; count of bases not matched to a gene: 7. CDR3 length equals 13 residues. The CDR3 loop is CASSRLALAEQFF. CDR3 nucleotides: TGTGCCAGCAGTCGACTAGCCCTGGCTGAGCAGTTCTTC.

The CDR3: CASSRGNQGTVGQPQHF. The CDR3 coding sequence is TGCGCCAGCAGTAGGGGAAACCAAGGGACAGTTGGCCAGCCCCAGCATTTT. The chain joins TRBV10-1 to TRBJ1-5; TRBD1 matches 7 bases. Germline-derived CDR1 and CDR2 are WNHNN and SYGVQD (reference sequence). V was pared by 5 bases and J by 7 bases, with 17 bases of the junction left unmatched. CDR3 length: 17 amino acids.

The rearrangement joins TRBV10-3 to TRBJ2-1; weak D call: TRBD2 (6 bases). Trimming pared 9 bases from V and 4 bases from J, leaving 16 bases between. The CDR3 has 14 amino acids. Germline V lookup: CDR1 ENHRY, CDR2 SYGVKD. The CDR3 DNA sequence: TGTGCCATTGCCCAGAGCGGGCTTTACAATGAGCAGTTCTTC. Translation gives CAIAQSGLYNEQFF.

The genes are TRBV18 and TRBJ2-3; a possible D gene is TRBD2 (6 bases). In germline, CDR1 is KGHSH, CDR2 LQKENI. V was pared by 3 bases and J by 9 bases, with 16 bases between. CDR3 length: 14 residues. The CDR3 loop is CASSPGSYGETQYF. Written as DNA, the CDR3 is TGTGCCAGCTCACCCGGGAGCTACGGGGAAACGCAGTATTTT.